This T cell receptor (beta chain) is drawn from a study of radiation and T cells in renal cell carcinoma (dated by TCRdb to the early 2020s). For the wider study: TCR beta sequencing covered 50 to 55 samples in total, comprising some 25 tumors and roughly 27 peripheral blood samples. In the approximately 49 samples combined, several million unique CDR3 nucleotide sequences were found, encoding approximately 2,900,000 unique CDR3 amino acid sequences. The final blood draw took place at 4 weeks after radiation, the same time as nephrectomy. General study outcomes and caveats: No pretreatment tumor biopsies were available, so the baseline intratumoral presence of clonotypes could not be determined. The single-armed trial design could not address effects of radiation dose or scheduling on the TCR repertoire. Changes in the blood repertoire were not tracked past 4 weeks after treatment. In blood, the top tumor clonotypes increased from baseline to 2 weeks after radiation and then shrank by 4 weeks, which suggests a temporary expansion of tumor-resident clones.

As to this clone: The antigen it recognizes is unknown. Base qualities are not provided; no much larger clone lies one nucleotide away.

The immunoSEQ kit was used, according to the manufacturer's recommendations, to generate TCR beta libraries from genomic DNA. For library preparation, a first multiplex PCR was performed with proprietary primers, followed by a second PCR in which unique barcodes were added, and bead cleanups were performed after each round. Each sample batch included a kit-provided positive control reaction and a negative control reaction. The final libraries underwent checking on an Agilent 4200 TapeStation D1000 ScreenTape, volumetric pooling, and quantification by qPCR. Sequencing was performed on an Illumina NextSeq500 using a MidOutput 150-cycle cartridge, with 156 Read1 cycles, 15 Index1 cycles, and the kit custom primers. The pooled library was loaded at 1.0 pM, and approximately 20% PhiX control was spiked in. The study's processing was this. The vendor-processed data were analyzed in R, and a clonotype was defined as all T cells that share the same CDR3 nucleotide sequence. For clone abundance analyses, frequencies were normalized to the 10,000 most abundant clones per sample. Public T cell clones, which averaged fewer than five per sample, were removed prior to analysis. Tumor-enriched clonotypes and baseline blood-enriched clonotypes were defined as those with an abundance difference of at least 32-fold between compartments. Clonotypes expanded or contracted between blood time points were identified with a beta-binomial differential abundance model. Tumor-blood repertoire similarity was measured with the Baroni-Urbani and Buser coefficient, and group comparisons used two-tailed Wilcoxon tests in R. TCRdb holds this immuneACCESS table with in-frame rearrangements only. Some clones are missing; in checked studies, unresolved V genes explain under half, and the rest has no known cause. V and J calls and clone size come straight from that table; D and trimming were deduced from the DNA. The sample table contains approximately 170,000 clones; only one count was recorded for about 87% of them. Of the sample, 11% falls within the top ten clones.

The sample's time point label is to be understood as: blood 4 weeks post-SBRT, at nephrectomy. The treatment or condition label here, explained by the study, means: 15 Gy SBRT to primary tumor, nephrectomy 4 weeks later. Samples came from a clinical trial, in which primary renal cell carcinomas received 15 Gy stereotactic body radiation therapy followed by nephrectomy 4 weeks later. To follow tumor-enriched clonotypes, peripheral blood was collected serially from radiation-treated patients at baseline and again at 2 weeks and 4 weeks after SBRT. Every patient's renal cell carcinoma showed clear cell pathology. Genomic DNA for TCR sequencing was prepared using the QIAamp DNA Blood Mini Kit (Qiagen). The analyses included only samples that passed all quality control checks. CDR3 length: 15 amino acids, cysteine to phenylalanine. The CDR3 DNA has 45 bases and is translated from base 1. After removal of 3 bases from V and 3 bases from J, the junction retains 5 bases not matched to a gene. Based on the germline V gene, the CDR1 and CDR2 sequences are SGHRS and YFSETQ.

The sequences come from blood, collected from a patient whose treatment included radiotherapy and nephrectomy. The TCR comes from a woman aged 45-65 years with renal cell carcinoma. The chain employs TRBV5-1 and TRBJ1-3, with 8 middle bases fitting TRBD1. The nucleotides are TGCGCCAGCAGCTGGACAGGGATGCGTGGAAACACCATATATTTT. The encoded protein is CASSWTGMRGNTIYF.